Presented here are 9 T cell receptor beta chains from one specimen sequenced in a study of vaccination effects on CD4 cells after COVID-19 (dated 2022 in TCRdb). Libraries came from the immunoSEQ multiplex PCR assay. Sourced from immuneACCESS, this table was stored by TCRdb with only in-frame sequences that have V and J called. A share of the clones is absent; for the studies checked, an unresolved V gene accounts for under half, and the remainder has no known explanation. Recorded for this sample are 40,000 or so clones; roughly 80% of them occurred a single time. Under 30% of the sample lies in the top ten. These receptors are not linked to any known antigen. In the ViraFEST assay, PBMC were stimulated with viral peptide pools, and antigen-specific CD4+ T cell clonotypes were then identified by expansion using TCR sequencing. After around 11 days of culture, CD4+ T cells were isolated with the EasySep CD4+ T cell isolation kit. PCR-confirmed SARS-CoV-2 infection had occurred in convalescent patients between March and December 2020, before the Alpha, Beta and Delta variants emerged in the United States.

The source material was CD4+ T cells from PBMCs cultured with a peptide pool, sampled before COVID-19 vaccination. The origin of the receptors is a human donor who had a prior SARS-CoV-2 infection.

The rearrangement links TRBV18 to TRBJ1-1; TRBD1 aligns across 9 bases. The V gene end was trimmed by 1 base and the J gene end by 7 bases; junction bases not matched to a gene: 4. The CDR3 runs 14 residues. Germline assignment: CDR1 KGHSH and CDR2 LQKENI. For the CDR3, the DNA is TGTGCCAGCTCACCACGGACAGGGGAGAATGAAGCTTTCTTT. This gives the protein CASSPRTGENEAFF.

The chain uses TRBV9 and TRBJ1-6; D is possibly TRBD1 (5 bases). Per germline, CDR1 SGDLS and CDR2 YYNGEE. The CDR3 totals 13 residues. V was trimmed by 6 bases and J by 12 bases, leaving 16 bases between them. CDR3 DNA sequence: TGTGCCAGCAACGCCCGGGGGTTAGAACCCCTCCACTTT. Translating it yields CASNARGLEPLHF.

The chain has TRBV11-3 and TRBJ2-5; D not certain. The CDR3 is 17 amino acids. CDR1 and CDR2 (germline): SGHNT, YENEEA. The ends were cut back, 5 bases at V and 3 bases at J, with 22 bases in the middle. The CDR3 spells CASSVGLMSAREETQYF. DNA of the CDR3: TGTGCCAGCAGCGTAGGCCTTATGAGCGCCCGGGAAGAGACCCAGTACTTC.

This clone occurred a few times. The rearrangement links TRBV19 to TRBJ2-7; D is possibly TRBD1 (5 bases). CDR3 length: 13 residues. Deletions cut 6 bases from V and 5 bases from J, with 14 bases between. Germline loops: CDR1 LNHDA, CDR2 SQIVND (reference sequence). The CDR3 region has the DNA TGTGCCAGTAGCTTTAACAGGCGGAACGAGCAGTACTTC. Translation: CASSFNRRNEQYF.

The DNA of the CDR3 is TGTGCCAGCAGCCTACCCTCAGGGAGGGGGAACACTGAAGCTTTCTTT. Protein: CASSLPSGRGNTEAFF. This rearrangement joins TRBV7-8 to TRBJ1-1; a weak D match, TRBD1 (5 bases). Between the trimmed V and J ends, which lost 5 bases and 1 base, there was a span of 17 bases. CDR1 is SGHVS, CDR2 FQNEAQ, per germline. The length of the CDR3 is 16 residues. The whole variable domain, filled in from reference TRBV7-8 and TRBJ1-1, reads GAGVSQSPRYKVAKRGQDVALRCDPISGHVSLFWYQQALGQGPEFLTYFQNEAQLDKSGLPSDRFFAERPEGSVSTLKIQRTQQEDSAVYLCASSLPSGRGNTEAFFGQGTRLTVV.

The V call is TRBV18, the J call TRBJ2-7; no reliable D call. CDR1 is KGHSH and CDR2 is LQKENI in the germline V gene. This CDR3 is 11 amino acids long. V was pared by 2 bases and J by 6 bases, with 5 bases between. This CDR3 is CASSPGIEQYF. As DNA, the CDR3 is TGTGCCAGCTCACCAGGGATCGAGCAGTACTTC.

The chain couples TRBV6-5 to TRBJ1-1; weak D call: TRBD1 (5 bases). Germline loops: CDR1 MNHEY, CDR2 SVGAGI. V lost 7 bases and J 1 base, leaving 10 bases between the germline ends. CDR3 length equals 13 residues. CDR3 coding DNA: TGTGCCAGCAAACTAGGGGAGAACACTGAAGCTTTCTTT. Encoded protein: CASKLGENTEAFF.

This rearrangement joins TRBV4-3 to TRBJ1-4, with 7 bases lining up with TRBD1. With 2 bases clipped from V and 3 bases from J, the junction kept 6 bases outside the gene matches. The germline V gene has CDR1 LGHNA and CDR2 YSLEER. The CDR3 has 16 residues. In nucleotides, the CDR3 is TGCGCCAGCAGCCAATTACAGGGGCTTGCTAATGAAAAACTGTTTTTT. Protein product: CASSQLQGLANEKLFF.

Details on this clone: At one of its ends the junction is not consistent with the germline gene, which may arise from a read error. The genes are TRBV10-3 and TRBJ1-1; TRBD1 aligns across 9 bases. The CDR3 has 15 amino acids. Germline CDR1 reads ENHRY; CDR2 reads SYGVKD. Here the CDR3 reads CAISGSQGAEDGATF. The CDR3 DNA follows: TGTGCCATCAGTGGGTCACAGGGGGCGGAAGATGGGGCTACCTTT.